This T cell receptor beta chain derives from a study of control samples from healthy donors and cancer patients. The data were produced by immunoSEQ multiplex PCR, yet TCRdb's version contains in-frame clones alone and is incomplete. The sample includes some 130,000 clones, 80% to 95% of them seen just once. This CDR3 region has 13 residues. Germline CDR1 reads SGHNT; CDR2 reads YYREEE (reference sequence). Trimming shortened V by 2 bases and J by 4 bases, and 4 bases separated the two germline ends. Sample: blood. The receptor was derived from a young man in good health. The chain combines TRBV5-4 with TRBJ2-6; D call uncertain. The CDR3 bases are TGTGCCAGCAGCTTCTCGGGGGCCAACGTCCTGACTTTC. Translated, it gives CASSFSGANVLTF.